This T cell receptor (beta chain) was recovered during a study of regulatory T cells in long-lasting Graves disease. Overall study results and limits: Analysis covered peripheral blood alone, not thyroid tissue. Graves' patients with persistent disease showed TCR diversity lower than patients newly diagnosed. Favored gene segments in persistent disease were TRBV28, TRBJ1-2 and TRBJ2-5.

As for this clonotype: Its antigen is still unknown.

Germline V gene lookup returns CDR1 LGHDT and CDR2 YNNKEL (reference sequence). The CDR3 contains 15 residues. V was trimmed by 2 bases and J by 6 bases, leaving 13 bases between them. The time point: persistent/refractory GD, antithyroid drugs over 5 years with positive TRAb. The TCR library used RNA extracted from PBMCs. Arm-PCR with iRepertoire HTBI primers amplified the CDR3 regions for these TCR beta libraries. How the authors handled the data: The identification of 50 to 65 TRBV and approximately 15 TRBJ segments was made across samples. One entry per CDR3 protein results from TCRdb running MiXCR on the multiplex PCR reads. The authors' filters were not applied to this entry. The sample yields a few hundred thousand distinct CDR3 sequences, around 20% seen once.

The sequence derives from a female donor with Graves disease. This specimen was peripheral blood mononuclear cells (PBMCs), taken when the disease was refractory, from a patient treated with antithyroid drugs. The J gene is TRBJ2-2, the V gene TRBV3-1; weak D call: TRBD1 (5 bases). The CDR3 loop is CASSQHRSNSGELFF. The CDR3 DNA is TGTGCCAGCAGCCAACACAGGTCCAACTCCGGGGAGCTGTTTTTT.